The T cell receptor beta chain under discussion was sequenced for a study of T cell repertoires in cytomegalovirus infection. Study-level background: From public TCR beta signatures came an indication of both CMV infection and matching HLA type.

Study-wide findings and caveats: Dominating the ex vivo response were HLA-C-restricted CMV-specific TCR beta clonotypes.

TCRdb reprocessed the reads via MiXCR and lists one record per CDR3 protein. The repertoire includes some 500,000 distinct CDR3 sequences, 25% to 35% of them detected once, and under 20% sits in the top ten. Remarks on this clonotype: Its antigen is undetermined.

Per the germline V gene, CDR1 is SGHDN and CDR2 is FVKESK. CDR3 length: 13 amino acids. J was trimmed by 5 bases and V by 4 bases; bases with no gene match: 3. The sample in question was cultured PBMCs, obtained from culture after CMV antigen stimulation. V and J are TRBV14 and TRBJ1-2; 8 bases are a match to TRBD1. The TCR was taken from a human donor in good health (CMV status not recorded). Some clones in this sample may be carry-over from other donors' samples. This CDR3 reads CASSRTGRYGYTF. The DNA of the CDR3 is TGTGCCAGCAGCCGGACAGGGCGGTATGGCTACACCTTC.